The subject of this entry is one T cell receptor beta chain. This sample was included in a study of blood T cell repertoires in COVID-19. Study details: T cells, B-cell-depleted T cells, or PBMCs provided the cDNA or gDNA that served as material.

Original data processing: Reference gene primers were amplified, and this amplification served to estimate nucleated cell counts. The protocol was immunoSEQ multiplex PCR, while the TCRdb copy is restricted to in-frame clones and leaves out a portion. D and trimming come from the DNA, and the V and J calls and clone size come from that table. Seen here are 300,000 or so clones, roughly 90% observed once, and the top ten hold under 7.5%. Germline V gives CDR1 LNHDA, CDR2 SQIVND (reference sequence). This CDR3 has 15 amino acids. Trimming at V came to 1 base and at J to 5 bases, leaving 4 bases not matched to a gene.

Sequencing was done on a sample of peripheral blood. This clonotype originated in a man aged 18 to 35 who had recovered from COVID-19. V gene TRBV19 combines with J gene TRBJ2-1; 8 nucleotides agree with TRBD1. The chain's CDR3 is CASSIATRGHNEQFF. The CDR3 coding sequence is TGTGCCAGTAGTATAGCCACCAGGGGGCACAATGAGCAGTTCTTC.